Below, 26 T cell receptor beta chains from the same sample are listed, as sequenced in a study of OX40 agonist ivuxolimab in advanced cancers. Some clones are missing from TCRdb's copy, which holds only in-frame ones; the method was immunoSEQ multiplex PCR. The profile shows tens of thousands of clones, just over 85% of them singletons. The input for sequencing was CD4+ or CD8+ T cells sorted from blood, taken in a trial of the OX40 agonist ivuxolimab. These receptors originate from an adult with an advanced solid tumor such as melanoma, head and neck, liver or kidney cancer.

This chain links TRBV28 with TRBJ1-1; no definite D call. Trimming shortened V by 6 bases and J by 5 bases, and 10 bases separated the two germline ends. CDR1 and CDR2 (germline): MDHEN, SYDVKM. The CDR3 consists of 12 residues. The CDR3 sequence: CASRYSGTEAFF. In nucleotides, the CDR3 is TGTGCCAGCAGATATTCCGGGACTGAAGCTTTCTTT.

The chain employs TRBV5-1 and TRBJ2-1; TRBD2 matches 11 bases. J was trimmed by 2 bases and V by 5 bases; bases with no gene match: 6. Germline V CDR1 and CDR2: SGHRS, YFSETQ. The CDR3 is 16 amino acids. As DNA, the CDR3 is TGCGCCAGCAGTAACAGACTAGCGGGGACCTACAATGAGCAGTTCTTC. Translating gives CASSNRLAGTYNEQFF.

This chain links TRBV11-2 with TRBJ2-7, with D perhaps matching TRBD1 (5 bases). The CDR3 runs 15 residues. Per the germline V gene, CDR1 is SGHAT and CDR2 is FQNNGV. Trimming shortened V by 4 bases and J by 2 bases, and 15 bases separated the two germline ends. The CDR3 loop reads CASSYSPTGAYEQYF. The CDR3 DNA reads TGTGCCAGCAGCTACTCCCCCACAGGTGCCTACGAGCAGTACTTC.

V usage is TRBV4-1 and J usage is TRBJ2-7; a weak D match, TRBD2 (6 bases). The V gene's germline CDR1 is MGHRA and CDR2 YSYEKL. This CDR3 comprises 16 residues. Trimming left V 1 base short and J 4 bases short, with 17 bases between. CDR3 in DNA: TGCGCCAGCAGCCAAGCGCCGGGACGGGGGAATTACGAGCAGTACTTC. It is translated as CASSQAPGRGNYEQYF.

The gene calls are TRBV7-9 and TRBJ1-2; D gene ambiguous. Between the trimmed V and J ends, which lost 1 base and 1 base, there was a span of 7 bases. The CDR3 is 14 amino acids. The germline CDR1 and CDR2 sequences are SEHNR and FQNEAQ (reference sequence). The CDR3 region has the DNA TGTGCCAGCAGCTTAGAAGGGTTTAACTATGGCTACACCTTC. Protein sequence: CASSLEGFNYGYTF.

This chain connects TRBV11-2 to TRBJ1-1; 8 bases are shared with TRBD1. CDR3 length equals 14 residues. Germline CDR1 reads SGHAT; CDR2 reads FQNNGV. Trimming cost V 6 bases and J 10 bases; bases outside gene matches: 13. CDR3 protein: CASRSTGGRVGAFF. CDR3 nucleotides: TGTGCCAGCAGATCTACAGGGGGAAGAGTGGGAGCTTTCTTT.

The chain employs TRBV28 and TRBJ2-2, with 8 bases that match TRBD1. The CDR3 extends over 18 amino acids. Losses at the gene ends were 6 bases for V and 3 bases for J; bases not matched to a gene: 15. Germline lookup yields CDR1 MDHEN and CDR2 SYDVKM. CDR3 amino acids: CASSPGRGRRIHTGELFF. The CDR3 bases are TGTGCCAGCAGCCCCGGCAGGGGGCGAAGGATCCACACCGGGGAGCTGTTTTTT.

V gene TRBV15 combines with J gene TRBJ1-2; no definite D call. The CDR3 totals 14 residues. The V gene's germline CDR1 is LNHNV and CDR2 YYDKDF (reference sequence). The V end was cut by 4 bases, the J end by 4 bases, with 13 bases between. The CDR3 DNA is TGTGCCACCAGCATGAGGCAGCGACCCTATGGCTACACCTTC. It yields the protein CATSMRQRPYGYTF.

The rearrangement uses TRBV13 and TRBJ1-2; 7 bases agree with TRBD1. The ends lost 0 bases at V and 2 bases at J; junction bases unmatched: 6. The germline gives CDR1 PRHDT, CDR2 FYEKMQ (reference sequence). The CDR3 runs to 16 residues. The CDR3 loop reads CASSLGDRNLNYGYTF. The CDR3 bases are TGTGCCAGCAGCTTAGGGGACAGGAACCTAAACTATGGCTACACCTTC.

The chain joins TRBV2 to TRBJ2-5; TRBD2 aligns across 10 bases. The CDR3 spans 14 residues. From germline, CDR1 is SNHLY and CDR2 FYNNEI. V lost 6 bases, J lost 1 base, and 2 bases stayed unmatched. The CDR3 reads CASRLAGSQETQYF. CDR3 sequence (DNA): TGTGCCAGCAGACTAGCGGGGTCCCAAGAGACCCAGTACTTC.

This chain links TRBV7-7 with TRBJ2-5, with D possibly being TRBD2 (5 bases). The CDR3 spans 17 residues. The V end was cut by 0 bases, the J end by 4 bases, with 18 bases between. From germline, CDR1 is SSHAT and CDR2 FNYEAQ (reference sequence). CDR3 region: CASSLAREQSGGETQYF. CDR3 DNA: TGTGCCAGCAGCTTAGCGAGGGAGCAGTCTGGAGGAGAGACCCAGTACTTC. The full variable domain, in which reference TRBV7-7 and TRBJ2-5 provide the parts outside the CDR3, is GAGVSQSPRYKVTKRGQDVTLRCDPISSHATLYWYQQALGQGPEFLTYFNYEAQPDKSGLPSDRFSAERPEGSISTLTIQRTEQRDSAMYRCASSLAREQSGGETQYFGPGTRLLVL.

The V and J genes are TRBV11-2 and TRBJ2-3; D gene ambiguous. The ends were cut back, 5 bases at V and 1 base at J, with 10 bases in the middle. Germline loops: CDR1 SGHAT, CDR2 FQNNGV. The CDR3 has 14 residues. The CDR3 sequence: CASSRLDRTDTQYF. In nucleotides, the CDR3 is TGTGCCAGCAGCCGCCTGGATCGCACAGATACGCAGTATTTT.

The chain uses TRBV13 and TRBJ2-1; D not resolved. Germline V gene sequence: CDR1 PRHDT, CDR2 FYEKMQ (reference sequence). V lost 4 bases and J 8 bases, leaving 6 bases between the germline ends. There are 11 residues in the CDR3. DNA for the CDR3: TGTGCCAGCAGCTCTAGTGATGAGCAGTTCTTC. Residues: CASSSSDEQFF.

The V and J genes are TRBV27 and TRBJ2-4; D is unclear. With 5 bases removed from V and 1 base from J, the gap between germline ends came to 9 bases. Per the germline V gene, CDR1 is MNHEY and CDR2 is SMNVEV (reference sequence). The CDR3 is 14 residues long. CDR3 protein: CASSAPWAKNIQYF. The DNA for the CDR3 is TGTGCCAGCAGTGCCCCATGGGCCAAAAACATTCAGTACTTC.

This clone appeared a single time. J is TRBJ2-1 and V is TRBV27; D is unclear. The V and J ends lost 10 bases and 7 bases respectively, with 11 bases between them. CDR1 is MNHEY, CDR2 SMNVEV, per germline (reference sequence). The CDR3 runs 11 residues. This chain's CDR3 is CATRMGNEQFF. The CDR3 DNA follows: TGTGCCACCCGTATGGGGAATGAGCAGTTCTTC.

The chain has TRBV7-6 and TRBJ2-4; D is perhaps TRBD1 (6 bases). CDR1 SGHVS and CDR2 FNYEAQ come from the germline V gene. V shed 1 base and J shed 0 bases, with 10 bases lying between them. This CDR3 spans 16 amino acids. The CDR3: CASSLGQVSAKNIQYF. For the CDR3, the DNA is TGTGCCAGCAGCTTAGGACAGGTCTCAGCCAAAAACATTCAGTACTTC. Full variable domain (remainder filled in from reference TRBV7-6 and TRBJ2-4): GAGVSQSPRYKVTKRGQDVALRCDPISGHVSLYWYRQALGQGPEFLTYFNYEAQQDKSGLPNDRFSAERPEGSISTLTIQRTEQRDSAMYRCASSLGQVSAKNIQYFGAGTRLSVL.

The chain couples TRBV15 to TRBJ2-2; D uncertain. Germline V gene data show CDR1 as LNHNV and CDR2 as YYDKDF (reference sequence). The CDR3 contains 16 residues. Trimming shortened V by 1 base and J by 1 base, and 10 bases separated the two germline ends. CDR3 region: CATSRVEDGNTGELFF. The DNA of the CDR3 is TGTGCCACCAGCAGAGTAGAGGACGGGAACACCGGGGAGCTGTTTTTT.

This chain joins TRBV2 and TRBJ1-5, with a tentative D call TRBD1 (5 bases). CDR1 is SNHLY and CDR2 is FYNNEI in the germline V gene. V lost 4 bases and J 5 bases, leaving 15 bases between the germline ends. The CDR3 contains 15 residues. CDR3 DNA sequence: TGTGCCAGCAGTGGCTTACGACAGACCGATCAGCCCCAGCATTTT. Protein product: CASSGLRQTDQPQHF.

The CDR3 DNA reads TGTGCCAGCAACCTAGCGGGGGGGCGTCACAATGAGCAGTTCTTC. This encodes CASNLAGGRHNEQFF. The V call is TRBV9, the J call TRBJ2-1, with TRBD2 identical over 12 bases. Trimming removed 6 bases from V and 5 bases from J; junction bases left unmatched: 6. CDR1 SGDLS and CDR2 YYNGEE come from the germline V gene. CDR3 length equals 15 residues. The variable domain in full, completed from reference TRBV9 and TRBJ2-1, reads DSGVTQTPKHLITATGQRVTLRCSPRSGDLSVYWYQQSLDQGLQFLIQYYNGEERAKGNILERFSAQQFPDLHSELNLSSLELGDSALYFCASNLAGGRHNEQFFGPGTRLTVL.

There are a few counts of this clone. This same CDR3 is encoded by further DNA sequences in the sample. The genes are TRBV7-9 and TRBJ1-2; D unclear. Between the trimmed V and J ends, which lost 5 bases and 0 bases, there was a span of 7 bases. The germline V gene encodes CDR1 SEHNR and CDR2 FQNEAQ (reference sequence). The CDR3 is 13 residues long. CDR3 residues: CASSLPSNYGYTF. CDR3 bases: TGTGCCAGCAGCCTCCCCTCTAACTATGGCTACACCTTC.

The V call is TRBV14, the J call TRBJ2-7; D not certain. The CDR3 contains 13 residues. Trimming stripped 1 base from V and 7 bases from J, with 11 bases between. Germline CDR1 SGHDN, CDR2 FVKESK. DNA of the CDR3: TGTGCCAGCAGCCAAGGGAAATTCAGGGAGCAGTACTTC. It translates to CASSQGKFREQYF. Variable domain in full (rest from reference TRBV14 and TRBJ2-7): EAGVTQFPSHSVIEKGQTVTLRCDPISGHDNLYWYRRVMGKEIKFLLHFVKESKQDESGMPNNRFLAERTGGTYSTLKVQPAELEDSGVYFCASSQGKFREQYFGPGTRLTVT.

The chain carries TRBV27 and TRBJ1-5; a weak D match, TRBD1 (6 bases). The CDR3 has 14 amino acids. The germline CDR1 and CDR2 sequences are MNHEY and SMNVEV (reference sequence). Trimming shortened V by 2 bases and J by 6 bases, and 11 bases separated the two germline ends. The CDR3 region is CASSLGTKGQPQHF. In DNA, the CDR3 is TGTGCCAGCAGTTTAGGGACAAAAGGTCAGCCCCAGCATTTT.

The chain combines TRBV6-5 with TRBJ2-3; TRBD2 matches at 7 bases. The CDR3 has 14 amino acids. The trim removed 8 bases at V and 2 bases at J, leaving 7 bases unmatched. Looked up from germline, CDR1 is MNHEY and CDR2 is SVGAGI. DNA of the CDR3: TGTGCCAGCGGAGGGGAGGGTTACACAGATACGCAGTATTTT. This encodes CASGGEGYTDTQYF.

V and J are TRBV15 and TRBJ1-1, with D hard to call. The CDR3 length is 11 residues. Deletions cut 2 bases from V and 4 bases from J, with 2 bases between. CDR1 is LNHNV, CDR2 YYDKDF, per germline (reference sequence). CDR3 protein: CATSRTTEAFF. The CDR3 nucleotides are TGTGCCACCAGCAGAACCACTGAAGCTTTCTTT.

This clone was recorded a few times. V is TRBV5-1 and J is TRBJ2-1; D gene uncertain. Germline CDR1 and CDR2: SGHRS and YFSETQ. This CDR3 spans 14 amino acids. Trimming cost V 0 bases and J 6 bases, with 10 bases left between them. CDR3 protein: CASSLEQVRNEQFF. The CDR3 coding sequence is TGCGCCAGCAGCTTGGAGCAGGTACGCAATGAGCAGTTCTTC.

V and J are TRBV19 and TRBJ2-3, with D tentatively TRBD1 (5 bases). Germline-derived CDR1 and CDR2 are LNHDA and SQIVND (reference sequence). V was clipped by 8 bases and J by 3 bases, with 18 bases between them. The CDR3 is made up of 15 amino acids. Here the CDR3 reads CASSVAGRRTDTQYF. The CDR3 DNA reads TGTGCCAGTTCCGTGGCAGGGCGAAGGACAGATACGCAGTATTTT. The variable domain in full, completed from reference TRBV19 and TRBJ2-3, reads DGGITQSPKYLFRKEGQNVTLSCEQNLNHDAMYWYRQDPGQGLRLIYYSQIVNDFQKGDIAEGYSVSREKKESFPLTVTSAQKNPTAFYLCASSVAGRRTDTQYFGPGTRLTVL.